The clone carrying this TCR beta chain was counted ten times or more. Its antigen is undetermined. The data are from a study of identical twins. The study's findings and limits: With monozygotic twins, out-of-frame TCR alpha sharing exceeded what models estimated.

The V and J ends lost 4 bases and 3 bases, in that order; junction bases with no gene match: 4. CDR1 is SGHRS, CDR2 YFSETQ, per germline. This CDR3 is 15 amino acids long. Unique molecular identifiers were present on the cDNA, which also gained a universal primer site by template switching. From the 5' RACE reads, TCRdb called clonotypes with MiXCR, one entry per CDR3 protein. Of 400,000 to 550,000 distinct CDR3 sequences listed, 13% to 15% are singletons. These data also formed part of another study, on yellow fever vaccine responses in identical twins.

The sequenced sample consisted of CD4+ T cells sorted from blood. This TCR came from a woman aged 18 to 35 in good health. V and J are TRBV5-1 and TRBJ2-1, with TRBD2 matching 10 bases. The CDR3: CASSPASGGYNEQFF. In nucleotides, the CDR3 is TGCGCCAGCAGCCCGGCTAGCGGGGGCTACAATGAGCAGTTCTTC.